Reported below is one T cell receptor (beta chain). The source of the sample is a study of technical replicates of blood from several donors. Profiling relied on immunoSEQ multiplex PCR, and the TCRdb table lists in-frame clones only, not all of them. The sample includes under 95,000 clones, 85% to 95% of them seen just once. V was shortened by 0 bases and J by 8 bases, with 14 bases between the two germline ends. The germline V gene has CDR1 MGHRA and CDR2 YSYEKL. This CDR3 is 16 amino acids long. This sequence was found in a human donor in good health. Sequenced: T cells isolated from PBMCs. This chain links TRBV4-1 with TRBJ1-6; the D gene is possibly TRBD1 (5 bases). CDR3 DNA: TGCGCCAGCAGCCAAGATCAGGGTATTGGGGATTCACCCCTCCACTTT. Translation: CASSQDQGIGDSPLHF.